A single sample is the source of the 14 T cell receptor beta chains below, sequenced in a study of human T cells and chemical hapten exposure. TCRdb re-called the RACE reads through MiXCR, storing one row per CDR3 protein. The table shows about 79,000 distinct CDR3 sequences, with roughly 8.7% occurring only once. The time point denotes: healthy volunteer bleed at 6 weeks. Blood, whole and unfractionated, served as the source for total RNA extraction. Sequencing input: whole blood. The source of these receptors is a male donor in good health. Some clones in this sample may be carry-over from other donors' samples.

This clonotype was counted a few times. The J gene is TRBJ2-5, the V gene TRBV7-6; D is unclear. Germline values: CDR1 SGHVS, CDR2 FNYEAQ. Trimming pared 5 bases from V and 5 bases from J, leaving 9 bases between. CDR3 length: 12 residues. In DNA form, the CDR3 reads TGTGCCAGCAGCCCCTTATCGGAGACCCAGTACTTC. It specifies CASSPLSETQYF.

This clonotype was detected many times. This chain links TRBV29-1 with TRBJ1-1; possible D gene TRBD1, 5 bases. Germline V lookup: CDR1 SQVTM, CDR2 ANQGSEA. Trimming took off 3 bases at V and 5 bases at J, with 10 bases between the two ends. The CDR3 totals 12 residues. CDR3 in DNA: TGCAGCGTTGATGGCGGGGGTACTGAAGCTTTCTTT. Amino acid sequence: CSVDGGGTEAFF.

The V call is TRBV2, the J call TRBJ1-5; D gene uncertain. The CDR3 runs 16 residues. The germline V and J ends were trimmed by 1 base and 1 base, with 11 bases remaining between them. Germline V gives CDR1 SNHLY, CDR2 FYNNEI. This CDR3 reads CASSEGSSGSNQPQHF. In DNA form, the CDR3 reads TGTGCCAGCAGTGAAGGGAGTTCGGGGAGCAATCAGCCCCAGCATTTT.

This clonotype was recorded a few times. The rearrangement links TRBV6-5 to TRBJ1-1; 9 positions match TRBD1. Germline lookup yields CDR1 MNHEY and CDR2 SVGAGI. With 4 bases clipped from V and 3 bases from J, the junction kept 9 bases outside the gene matches. The length of the CDR3 is 16 residues. The CDR3 coding sequence is TGTGCCAGCAGTTCTTCTTACAGGGGGCGCGACACTGAAGCTTTCTTT. Encoded protein: CASSSSYRGRDTEAFF.

The chain combines TRBV20-1 with TRBJ2-1; TRBD1 aligns across 9 bases. V lost 2 bases to trimming and J lost 7 bases; unmatched junction nucleotides: 12. The V gene's germline CDR1 is DFQATT and CDR2 SNEGSKA (reference sequence). CDR3 size: 16 residues. CDR3 sequence reads: CSARPPGQGVRNEQFF. As DNA, the CDR3 is TGCAGTGCTAGACCCCCGGGACAGGGAGTGAGGAATGAGCAGTTCTTC.

This clonotype came up many times. The chain links TRBV12-3 or TRBV12-4 to TRBJ1-5, with D perhaps matching TRBD1 (5 bases). The V end lost 4 bases, the J end lost 3 bases, and 22 bases lay between the germline ends. This CDR3 has 18 amino acids. In nucleotides, the CDR3 is TGTGCCAGCAGTTCCTCATCCAGGATCCAGGGAAACAATCAGCCCCAGCATTTT. Its protein product is CASSSSSRIQGNNQPQHF.

The CDR3 DNA is TGTGCCAGTAGTATAGGGACCCGAAGCCCAGAGACCCAGTACTTC. Its translation is CASSIGTRSPETQYF. This sequence joins TRBV19 and TRBJ2-5; D is unresolved. Trimming cost V 1 base and J 4 bases, with 13 bases left between them. Germline lookup yields CDR1 LNHDA and CDR2 SQIVND (reference sequence). The CDR3 sequence is 15 residues long.

The chain combines TRBV4-2 with TRBJ2-7; D is unclear. Germline assignment: CDR1 LGHNA and CDR2 YNFKEQ. CDR3 size: 15 residues. V dropped 1 base and J dropped 2 bases, with 12 bases sitting between them. The CDR3 is CASSQGIGVTYEQYF. CDR3 bases: TGTGCCAGCAGCCAAGGTATTGGGGTGACCTACGAGCAGTACTTC.

In this sample, this clonotype turned up many times. The chain links TRBV5-1 to TRBJ1-4; no firm D call. Trimming took off 0 bases at V and 0 bases at J, with 6 bases between the two ends. Germline assignment: CDR1 SGHRS and CDR2 YFSETQ. The CDR3 spans 15 residues. The CDR3 coding sequence is TGCGCCAGCAGCTTGGTCCACCCAACTAATGAAAAACTGTTTTTT. Translation: CASSLVHPTNEKLFF.

This clonotype was detected a few times. V and J are TRBV6-5 and TRBJ1-5; 7 nucleotides agree with TRBD1. Unmatched junction bases numbered 10, after V lost 4 bases and J lost 7 bases. The CDR3 loop spans 15 amino acids. Germline values: CDR1 MNHEY, CDR2 SVGAGI. The chain's CDR3 is CASSSTGWDGQPQHF. CDR3 nucleotides: TGTGCCAGCAGTTCGACAGGGTGGGATGGCCAGCCCCAGCATTTT.

In the case of this clonotype: The junction departs from the called germline gene at one end, perhaps through a read error. V is TRBV20-1 and J is TRBJ2-7, with 10 bases matching TRBD2. The CDR3 contains 13 residues. CDR1 and CDR2 from the germline V gene are DFQATT and SNEGSKA (reference sequence). The CDR3 region is CSARAGGPHKQYF. DNA for the CDR3: TGCAGTGCCAGAGCGGGAGGGCCCCACAAGCAGTACTTC.

This clonotype showed up just a few times. V is TRBV7-2 and J is TRBJ2-1, with a weak D call TRBD2 (7 bases). Germline assignment: CDR1 SGHTA and CDR2 FQGNSA. The CDR3 sequence is 13 residues long. V was shortened by 1 base and J by 10 bases, with 11 bases between the two germline ends. The CDR3 coding sequence is TGTGCCAGCAGCTTAGAGGGGGGGCGCGAGCAGTTCTTC. Translated: CASSLEGGREQFF.

This clonotype has only a few counts. The chain is built from TRBV7-9 and TRBJ1-1, with D hard to call. The CDR3 consists of 16 residues. Germline CDR1 SEHNR, CDR2 FQNEAQ (reference sequence). V lost 1 base and J 7 bases, leaving 19 bases between the germline ends. The CDR3 protein is CASSLDLGEYRYEAFF. Here the CDR3 DNA reads TGTGCCAGCAGCTTAGATCTGGGCGAGTACCGATATGAAGCTTTCTTT.

In this sample, this clonotype turned up a few times. As DNA, the CDR3 is TGTGCCAGCAGCCCAGGGCGGATGGGACTCGAGAACACTGAAGCTTTCTTT. This sequence encodes CASSPGRMGLENTEAFF. The genes are TRBV11-1 and TRBJ1-1; possibly TRBD1 for D (5 bases). CDR3 length equals 17 residues. V was clipped by 5 bases and J by 1 base, with 20 bases between them. Germline V gene sequence: CDR1 SGHAT, CDR2 FQDESV (reference sequence).